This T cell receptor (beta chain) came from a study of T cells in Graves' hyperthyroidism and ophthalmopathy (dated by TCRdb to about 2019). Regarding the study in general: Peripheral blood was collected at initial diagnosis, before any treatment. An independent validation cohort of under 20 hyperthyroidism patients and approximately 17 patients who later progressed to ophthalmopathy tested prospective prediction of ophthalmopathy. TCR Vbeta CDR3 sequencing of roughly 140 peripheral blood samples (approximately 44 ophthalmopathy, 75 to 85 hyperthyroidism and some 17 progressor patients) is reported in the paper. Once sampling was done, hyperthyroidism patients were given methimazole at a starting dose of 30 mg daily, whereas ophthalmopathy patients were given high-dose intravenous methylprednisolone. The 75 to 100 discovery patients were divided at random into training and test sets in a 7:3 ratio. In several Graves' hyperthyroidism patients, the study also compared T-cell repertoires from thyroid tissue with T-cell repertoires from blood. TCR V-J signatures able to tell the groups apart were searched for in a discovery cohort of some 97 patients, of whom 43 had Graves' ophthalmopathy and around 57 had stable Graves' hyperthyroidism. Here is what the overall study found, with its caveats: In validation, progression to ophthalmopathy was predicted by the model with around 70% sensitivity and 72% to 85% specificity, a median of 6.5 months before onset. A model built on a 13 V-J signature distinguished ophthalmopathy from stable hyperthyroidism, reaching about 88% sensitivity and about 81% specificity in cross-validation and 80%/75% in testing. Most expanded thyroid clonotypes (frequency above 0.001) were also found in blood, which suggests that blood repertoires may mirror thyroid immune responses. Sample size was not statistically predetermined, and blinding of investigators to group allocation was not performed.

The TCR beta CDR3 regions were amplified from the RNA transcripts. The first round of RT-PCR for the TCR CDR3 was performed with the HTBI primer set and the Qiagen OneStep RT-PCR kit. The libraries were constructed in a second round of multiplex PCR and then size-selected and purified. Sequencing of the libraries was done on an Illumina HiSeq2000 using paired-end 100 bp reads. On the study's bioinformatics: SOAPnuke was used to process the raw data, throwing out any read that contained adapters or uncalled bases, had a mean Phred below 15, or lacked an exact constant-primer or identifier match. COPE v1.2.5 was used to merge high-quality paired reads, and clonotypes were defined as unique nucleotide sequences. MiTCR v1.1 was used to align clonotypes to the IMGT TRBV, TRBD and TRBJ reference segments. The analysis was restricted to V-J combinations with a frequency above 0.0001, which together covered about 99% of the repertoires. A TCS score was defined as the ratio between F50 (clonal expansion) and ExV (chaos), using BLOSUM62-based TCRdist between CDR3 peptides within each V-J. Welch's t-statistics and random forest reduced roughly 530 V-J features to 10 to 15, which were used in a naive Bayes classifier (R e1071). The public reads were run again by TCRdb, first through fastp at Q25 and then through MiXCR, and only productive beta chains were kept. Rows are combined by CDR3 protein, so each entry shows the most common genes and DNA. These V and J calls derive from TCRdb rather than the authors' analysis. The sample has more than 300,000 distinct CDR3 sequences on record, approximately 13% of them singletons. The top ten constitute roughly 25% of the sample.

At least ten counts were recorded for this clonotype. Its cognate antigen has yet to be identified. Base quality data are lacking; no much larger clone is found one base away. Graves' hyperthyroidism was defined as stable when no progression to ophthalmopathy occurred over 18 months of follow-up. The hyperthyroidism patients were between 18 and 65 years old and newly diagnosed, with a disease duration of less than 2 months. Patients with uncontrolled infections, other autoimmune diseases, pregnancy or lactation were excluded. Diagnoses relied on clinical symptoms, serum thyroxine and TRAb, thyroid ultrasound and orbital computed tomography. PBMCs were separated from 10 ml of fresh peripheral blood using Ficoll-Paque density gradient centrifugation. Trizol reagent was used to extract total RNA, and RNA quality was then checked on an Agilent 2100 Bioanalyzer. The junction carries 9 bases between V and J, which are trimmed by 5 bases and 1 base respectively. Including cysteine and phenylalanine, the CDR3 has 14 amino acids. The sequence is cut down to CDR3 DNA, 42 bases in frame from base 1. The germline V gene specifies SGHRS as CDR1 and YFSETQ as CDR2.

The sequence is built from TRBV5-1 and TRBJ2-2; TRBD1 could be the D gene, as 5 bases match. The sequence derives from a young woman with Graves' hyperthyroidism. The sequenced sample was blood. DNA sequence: TGCGCCAGCAGAGGACACTGGAACACCGGGGAGCTGTTTTTT. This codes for CASRGHWNTGELFF.